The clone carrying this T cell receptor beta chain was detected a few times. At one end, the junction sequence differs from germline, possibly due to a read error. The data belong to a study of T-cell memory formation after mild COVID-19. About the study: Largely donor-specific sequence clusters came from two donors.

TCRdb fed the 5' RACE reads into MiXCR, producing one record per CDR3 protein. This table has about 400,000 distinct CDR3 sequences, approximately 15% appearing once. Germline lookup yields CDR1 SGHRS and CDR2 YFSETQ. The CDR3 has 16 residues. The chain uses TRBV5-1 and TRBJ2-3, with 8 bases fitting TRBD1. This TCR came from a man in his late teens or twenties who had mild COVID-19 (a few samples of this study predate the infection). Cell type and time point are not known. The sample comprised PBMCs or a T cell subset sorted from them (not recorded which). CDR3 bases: TGCGCCACCAGCACGGAGACAGGGGCGTACTCAGATACGCAGTATTTT. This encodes CATSTETGAYSDTQYF.